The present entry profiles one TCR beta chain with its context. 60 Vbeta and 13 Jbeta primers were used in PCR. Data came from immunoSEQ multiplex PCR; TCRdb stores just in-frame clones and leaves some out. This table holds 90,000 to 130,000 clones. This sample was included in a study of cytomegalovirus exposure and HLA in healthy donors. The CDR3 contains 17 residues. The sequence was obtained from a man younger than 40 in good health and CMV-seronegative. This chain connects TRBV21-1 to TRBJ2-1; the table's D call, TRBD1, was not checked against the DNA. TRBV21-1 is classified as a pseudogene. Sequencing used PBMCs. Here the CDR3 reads CASSIGGDSSEYNEQFF. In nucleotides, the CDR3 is TGTGCCAGCAGCATCGGTGGGGACAGCTCAGAGTACAATGAGCAGTTCTTC.